These 12 T cell receptor beta chains share one sample of origin, sequenced in a study of T cell responses to AZD1222 COVID-19 vaccine. Sequenced by immunoSEQ multiplex PCR; TCRdb stores in-frame clones only, minus some. This repertoire shows approximately 130,000 clones, about 94% found once; its top ten account for 0.85% to 0.95%. This sample comprised peripheral blood, obtained on day 0 of AZD1222 vaccination. These receptors all stem from an adult in good health.

The chain carries TRBV7-3 and TRBJ1-6; tentative D call: TRBD1 (5 bases). Trimming cost V 5 bases and J 6 bases, with 11 bases left between them. CDR3 length: 14 amino acids. The V gene's germline CDR1 is SGHTA and CDR2 FQGTGA. CDR3 region: CASSLDTFNSPLHF. CDR3 DNA: TGTGCCAGCAGCCTGGACACCTTTAATTCACCCCTCCACTTT.

The chain links TRBV7-8 to TRBJ1-3; D not resolved. This CDR3 region has 12 residues. Germline V gene lookup returns CDR1 SGHVS and CDR2 FQNEAQ. V was cut by 5 bases and J by 4 bases, with 6 bases left in between. Here the CDR3 reads CASSLYGNTIYF. In DNA, the CDR3 is TGTGCCAGCAGCCTTTACGGAAACACCATATATTTT.

The rearrangement joins TRBV7-2 to TRBJ1-5; unclear D gene. Trimming left V 0 bases short and J 6 bases short, with 27 bases between. From germline, CDR1 is SGHTA and CDR2 FQGNSA. The CDR3 has 20 amino acids. The CDR3 nucleotides are TGTGCCAGCAGCTTAGCTTTTTCGGGTCTGGATATGATGTGCGGTCAGCCCCAGCATTTT. Amino acid sequence: CASSLAFSGLDMMCGQPQHF.

The genes are TRBV3-1 (or the pseudogene TRBV3-2) and TRBJ2-2; D ambiguous. This CDR3 comprises 15 residues. Trimming pared 3 bases from V and 1 base from J, leaving 9 bases between. Per germline, CDR1 LGHDT and CDR2 YNNKEL (reference sequence). CDR3 protein: CASSQSVGNTGELFF. DNA of the CDR3: TGTGCCAGCAGCCAGTCGGTTGGGAACACCGGGGAGCTGTTTTTT.

The genes are TRBV18 and TRBJ2-5; 10 nucleotides match TRBD2. There are 17 residues in the CDR3. The germline V gene encodes CDR1 KGHSH and CDR2 LQKENI. With V trimmed by 4 bases and J by 2 bases, 10 bases remained unmatched. CDR3 sequence (DNA): TGTGCCAGCTCACTAACGAAGCTAGCGGGGGTTCAAGAGACCCAGTACTTC. Its protein product is CASSLTKLAGVQETQYF.

J is TRBJ1-2 and V is TRBV6-5; D unclear. The CDR3 covers 11 residues. The V and J ends lost 11 bases and 0 bases respectively, with 7 bases between them. CDR1 MNHEY and CDR2 SVGAGI come from the germline V gene. CDR3 nucleotide sequence: TGTGCCCTAAGTTCTAACTATGGCTACACCTTC. It translates to CALSSNYGYTF.

The chain is built from TRBV6-1 and TRBJ1-4; possibly TRBD1 for D (5 bases). The CDR3 covers 15 residues. V was clipped by 1 base and J by 3 bases, with 9 bases between them. In germline, CDR1 is MNHNS, CDR2 SASEGT. CDR3: CASSEGGRPNEKLFF. CDR3 coding DNA: TGTGCCAGCAGTGAAGGGGGCAGACCTAATGAAAAACTGTTTTTT.

This chain connects TRBV5-6 to TRBJ1-3, with 9 bases aligning to TRBD1. CDR1 and CDR2 (germline): SGHDT, YYEEEE. J was trimmed by 3 bases and V by 5 bases; bases with no gene match: 3. This CDR3 has 14 residues. CDR3 region: CASSYRGLGNTIYF. Written as DNA, the CDR3 is TGTGCCAGCAGTTACAGGGGGCTTGGAAACACCATATATTTT.

The chain uses TRBV28 and TRBJ1-2, with D maybe TRBD1 (5 bases). The CDR3 contains 12 residues. CDR1 is MDHEN, CDR2 SYDVKM, per germline. V shed 2 bases and J shed 5 bases, with 6 bases lying between them. The CDR3 DNA reads as TGTGCCAGCAGTTTAGGGGGGTATGGCTACACCTTC. This translates into CASSLGGYGYTF.

The rearrangement joins TRBV9 to TRBJ2-1; TRBD1 agrees at 8 bases. The CDR3 length is 19 residues. Germline lookup yields CDR1 SGDLS and CDR2 YYNGEE. Germline trimming cut 1 base from V and 0 bases from J; bases unmatched to any gene: 12. The CDR3 DNA follows: TGTGCCAGCAGCGTATATGCAGGGGGCAGATTTAGCTCCTACAATGAGCAGTTCTTC. Translating gives CASSVYAGGRFSSYNEQFF.

The rearrangement links TRBV4-2 to TRBJ2-7; the D call may be TRBD1 or TRBD2 (6 bases each). The CDR3 has 16 amino acids. Germline V lookup: CDR1 LGHNA, CDR2 YNFKEQ. The V end lost 5 bases, the J end lost 3 bases, and 20 bases lay between the germline ends. The CDR3 coding sequence is TGTGCCAGCAGCGCGAGGGGGGCGCTGGATCACTACGAGCAGTACTTC. Residues: CASSARGALDHYEQYF.

The CDR3 here is CASSLGLAGGLTGELFF. DNA for the CDR3: TGCGCCAGCAGCCTTGGACTAGCGGGGGGGCTCACCGGGGAGCTGTTTTTT. V is TRBV5-1 and J is TRBJ2-2, with 15 bases matching TRBD2. CDR3 length: 17 amino acids. Germline V gene sequence: CDR1 SGHRS, CDR2 YFSETQ. The ends lost 4 bases at V and 4 bases at J; junction bases unmatched: 5. Full variable domain (remainder filled in from reference TRBV5-1 and TRBJ2-2): KAGVTQTPRYLIKTRGQQVTLSCSPISGHRSVSWYQQTPGQGLQFLFEYFSETQRNKGNFPGRFSGRQFSNSRSEMNVSTLELGDSALYLCASSLGLAGGLTGELFFGEGSRLTVL.